This T cell receptor (beta chain) was recovered during a study of CD8 T cells in ankylosing spondylitis. Each TCR beta library was made by quantitative 5'-RACE that incorporated molecular barcodes. TCRdb redid the calling of the 5' RACE reads with MiXCR, one entry per CDR3 protein. The sample lists 80,000 to 100,000 distinct CDR3 sequences, about 9.1% occurring once. This clonotype was seen at least ten times. No antigen is known for it. Trimming took off 8 bases at V and 0 bases at J, with 5 bases between the two ends. The CDR3 contains 11 residues. Germline CDR1 reads SNHLY; CDR2 reads FYNNEI. General study points: For ankylosing spondylitis blood, a TCR beta motif of about eight highly homologous variants appeared characteristic. Within peripheral blood, clones linked to disease were CD8+ and relatively rare. A number of the motif variants had already been described in reactive arthritis synovial fluid and blood.

The chain couples TRBV2 to TRBJ2-7; no definite D call. The sequence was collected from a male donor with ankylosing spondylitis or in good health (not recorded which). Input material: blood, either unsorted or a sorted T cell fraction (not recorded which). The chain's CDR3 is CASGDSYEQYF. CDR3 nucleotides: TGTGCCAGCGGGGACTCCTACGAGCAGTACTTC.